This T cell receptor beta chain was profiled in a study of shared clonotypes between healthy human individuals. CDR1 ENHRY and CDR2 SYGVKD come from the germline V gene. Trimming stripped 4 bases from V and 0 bases from J, with 6 bases between. This CDR3 spans 13 amino acids. In regard to this clone: Its antigen is undetermined. Other DNA variants within this sample encode the same CDR3.

Sequenced by immunoSEQ multiplex PCR; TCRdb stores in-frame clones only, minus some. The table records 1,400,000 or so clones, approximately 98.5% of them present only once. General study points: Naive subsets tended to show greater estimated richness than memory subsets.

Splitting the CD4+ cells yielded a CD45RA+ naive subset and a CD45RA-negative memory subset. The chain is built from TRBV10-3 and TRBJ1-1; D not certain. Sequences were obtained from naive CD4+ T cells sorted from blood. Subset defined: CD45RA+ positively selected. This receptor was obtained from a man aged 25 to 45 in good health. The CDR3 nucleotides are TGTGCCATCAGTGGCGGTCTGAACACTGAAGCTTTCTTT. It yields the protein CAISGGLNTEAFF.